The rows below give T cell receptor beta chains drawn from one sample of a study of post-analysis software for immune sequencing data. TCRdb called the PCR reads again in MiXCR, with one record for every CDR3 protein. The sample holds about 540,000 distinct CDR3 sequences, approximately 34% seen once. The source material was blood. Receptors were obtained from a girl aged 2-17 years with multiple sclerosis. Both conserved end residues are part of each CDR3.

V: TRBV10-3
J: TRBJ2-1
CDR3: CAIRATTGDFYNEQFF

V: TRBV19
J: TRBJ2-1
CDR3: CASSIGSGGIYNEQFF

V: TRBV6-5
J: TRBJ2-5
CDR3: CASSYNRLAGAGVAGGTQYF

V: TRBV10-2
J: TRBJ2-3
CDR3: CASSHKPSTDTQYF

V: TRBV27
J: TRBJ1-6
CDR3: CASSLWTGGNSPLHF

V: TRBV6-6
J: TRBJ2-7
CDR3: CASSTLWTGGYEQYF

V: TRBV28
J: TRBJ2-7
CDR3: CASTLDRVPYEQYF

V: TRBV5-6
J: TRBJ1-6
CDR3: CASSPINSPLHF

V: TRBV5-1
J: TRBJ2-3
CDR3: CASSLGTSGGSDTQYF

V: TRBV29-1
J: TRBJ2-7
CDR3: CSGTASGYEQYF

V: TRBV5-1
J: TRBJ2-5
CDR3: CASSSDREEGETQYF

V: TRBV7-2
J: TRBJ2-7
CDR3: CANSSSGVYEQYF

V: TRBV29-1
J: TRBJ2-2
CDR3: CSVVRNTGELFF

V: TRBV29-1
J: TRBJ2-3
CDR3: CSVEGGGESQYF

V: TRBV6-1
J: TRBJ2-5
CDR3: CASTAYNEQYF

V: TRBV5-5
J: TRBJ2-3
CDR3: CASSAQLRADTQYF

V: TRBV7-3
J: TRBJ2-4
CDR3: CASSPNAGTENIQYF

V: TRBV7-9
J: TRBJ1-2
CDR3: CASSLNRDYGHTF

V: TRBV20-1
J: TRBJ2-2
CDR3: CSARDRGGGGGELFF

V: TRBV9
J: TRBJ1-1
CDR3: CASSVGQGALNTEAFF

V: TRBV7-7
J: TRBJ2-2
CDR3: CASRSAQATGELFF

V: TRBV12-3/TRBV12-4
J: TRBJ1-1
CDR3: CASSLGVTTGRLDTEAFF

V: TRBV11-2
J: TRBJ2-3
CDR3: CASSPGRGITDTQYF

V: TRBV11-2
J: TRBJ2-7
CDR3: CASSLPRSSSYEQYF

V: TRBV5-1
J: TRBJ1-1
CDR3: CASSLGLLIYAEAFF

V: TRBV6-6
J: TRBJ2-5
CDR3: CASSYRGGQETQYF

V: TRBV12-5
J: TRBJ1-1
CDR3: CASGLEEDPNTEAFF

V: TRBV7-9
J: TRBJ1-2
CDR3: CASSPGQSYDYTF

V: TRBV9
J: TRBJ2-1
CDR3: CASSTSGTSNEQFF

V: TRBV12-3/TRBV12-4
J: TRBJ1-4
CDR3: CATAPNRATNEKLFF

V: TRBV6-1
J: TRBJ2-1
CDR3: CASGRVRGENNEQFF

V: TRBV5-1
J: TRBJ1-1
CDR3: CASSLGDRDTEAFF

V: TRBV6-1
J: TRBJ1-6
CDR3: CASSASPLGSYNSPLHF